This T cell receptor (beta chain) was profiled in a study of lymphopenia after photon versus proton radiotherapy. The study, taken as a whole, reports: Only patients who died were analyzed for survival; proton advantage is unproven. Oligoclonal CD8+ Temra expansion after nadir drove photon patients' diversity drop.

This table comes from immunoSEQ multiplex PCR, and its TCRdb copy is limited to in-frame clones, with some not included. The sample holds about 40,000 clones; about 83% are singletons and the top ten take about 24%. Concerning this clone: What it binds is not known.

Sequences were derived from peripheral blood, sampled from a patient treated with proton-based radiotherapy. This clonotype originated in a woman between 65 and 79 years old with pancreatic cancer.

CDR3 coding DNA: TGTGCCAGCAGCTCAGAAGCGGGATCAGGTAATGAGCAGTTCTTC. This gives the protein CASSSEAGSGNEQFF. The chain uses TRBV5-4 and TRBJ2-1; 7 nucleotides match TRBD2. This CDR3 contains 15 residues. V shed 3 bases and J 7 bases; nucleotides not matched to a gene: 10. Germline lookup yields CDR1 SGHNT and CDR2 YYREEE (reference sequence).